The 28 T cell receptor beta chains below all came from one sample that was sequenced in a study. Each CDR3 protein is one row after TCRdb ran MiXCR on the 5' RACE reads. Here the sample spans more than 7,000 distinct CDR3 sequences, roughly 39% being singletons. The source material was memory CD4+ T cells sorted from blood. Subset reported: memory CD4+ T cells, CD4+CD45RO+CD25-. The receptors here all came from a female donor with breast cancer.

This clonotype came up a few times. This chain joins TRBV7-2 and TRBJ1-1; no clear D gene. This CDR3 contains 13 residues. Trimming took off 2 bases at V and 6 bases at J, with 10 bases between the two ends. The germline V gene has CDR1 SGHTA and CDR2 FQGNSA. The CDR3 spells CASSLTAGAEAFF. The CDR3 DNA reads TGTGCCAGCAGCTTAACGGCGGGCGCTGAAGCTTTCTTT. The entire variable domain, with the rest obtained from reference TRBV7-2 and TRBJ1-1, is as follows: GAGVSQSPSNKVTEKGKDVELRCDPISGHTALYWYRQSLGQGLEFLIYFQGNSAPDKSGLPSDRFSAERTGGSVSTLTIQRTQQEDSAVYLCASSLTAGAEAFFGQGTRLTVV.

V is TRBV11-2 and J is TRBJ2-7; TRBD1 or TRBD2 may be the D gene (5 bases each). The CDR3 spans 15 residues. Germline CDR1 is SGHAT and CDR2 is FQNNGV. V lost 3 bases to trimming and J lost 0 bases, with 12 bases between them. CDR3 in amino acids: CASSFGTVSSYEQYF. Here the CDR3 DNA reads TGTGCCAGCAGCTTCGGGACCGTTAGCTCCTACGAGCAGTACTTC.

A word on this clonotype: This sequence may be a read error, since a much larger clone differs from it by one base. The genes are TRBV20-1 and TRBJ1-1; the D is unclear. CDR3 length: 12 amino acids. Germline CDR1 and CDR2: DFQATT and SNEGSKA (reference sequence). The CDR3 sequence is CSDRRQNTEAFF. CDR3 in DNA: TGCAGTGATAGAAGGCAGAACACTGAAGCTTTCTTT.

In its sample, this clonotype was seen a few times. This rearrangement joins TRBV7-2 to TRBJ1-2, with D hard to call. V was cut by 5 bases and J by 6 bases, with 16 bases left in between. Looked up from germline, CDR1 is SGHTA and CDR2 is FQGNSA. The CDR3 totals 14 residues. The CDR3 DNA reads TGTGCCAGCAGCAATTTCCGGGCCGCAAATGGCTACACCTTC. This encodes CASSNFRAANGYTF. Together with reference TRBV7-2 and TRBJ1-2, the CDR3 gives the full variable domain: GAGVSQSPSNKVTEKGKDVELRCDPISGHTALYWYRQSLGQGLEFLIYFQGNSAPDKSGLPSDRFSAERTGGSVSTLTIQRTQQEDSAVYLCASSNFRAANGYTFGSGTRLTVV.

This clonotype was seen a few times. The rearrangement links TRBV5-1 to TRBJ1-2; 8 bases are a match to TRBD1. With V trimmed by 2 bases and J by 4 bases, 7 bases remained unmatched. CDR1 and CDR2 from the germline V gene are SGHRS and YFSETQ. The CDR3 contains 15 residues. In DNA, the CDR3 is TGCGCCAGCAGCTTCGGACAGGGAAGAAGCTATGGCTACACCTTC. It codes for CASSFGQGRSYGYTF. The full variable domain, with the rest looked up from reference TRBV5-1 and TRBJ1-2, is KAGVTQTPRYLIKTRGQQVTLSCSPISGHRSVSWYQQTPGQGLQFLFEYFSETQRNKGNFPGRFSGRQFSNSRSEMNVSTLELGDSALYLCASSFGQGRSYGYTFGSGTRLTVV.

This clonotype showed up just a few times. The junction departs from germline at one end; a sequencing error may be responsible. The rearrangement joins TRBV11-2 to TRBJ2-7; a possible D gene is TRBD2 (6 bases). The CDR3 runs 14 residues. Germline V gives CDR1 SGHAT, CDR2 FQNNGV. DNA for the CDR3: TGTGTCAGCAGCTCCTCCTCCGGGGGATACGAGCAGTACTTC. Translating it yields CVSSSSSGGYEQYF. Drawing the rest from reference TRBV11-2 and TRBJ2-7, the complete variable domain is EAGVAQSPRYKIIEKRQSVAFWCNPISGHATLYWYQQILGQGPKLLIQFQNNGVVDDSQLPKDRFSAERLKGVDSTLKIQPAKLEDSAVYLCVSSSSSGGYEQYFGPGTRLTVT.

V usage is TRBV4-1 and J usage is TRBJ2-7, with D uncertain. CDR3 length: 14 amino acids. Germline CDR1 MGHRA, CDR2 YSYEKL. Trimming removed 1 base from V and 3 bases from J, with 10 bases in between. This chain's CDR3 is CASSQVGKDYEQYF. The CDR3 DNA is TGCGCCAGCAGCCAAGTAGGGAAAGACTACGAGCAGTACTTC.

The genes are TRBV2 and TRBJ2-3, with TRBD1 as a possible D gene (6 bases). Trimming shortened V by 3 bases and J by 5 bases, and 21 bases separated the two germline ends. Germline V gene lookup returns CDR1 SNHLY and CDR2 FYNNEI. This CDR3 is 17 amino acids long. CDR3 residues: CASSDPGAVRTRDTQYF. CDR3 bases: TGTGCCAGCAGTGATCCAGGGGCAGTGCGGACGAGAGATACGCAGTATTTT.

This clonotype was recorded once. The chain has TRBV18 and TRBJ2-6; D gene ambiguous. The CDR3 extends over 14 amino acids. Germline V lookup: CDR1 KGHSH, CDR2 LQKENI. V was pared by 6 bases and J by 1 base, with 7 bases between. CDR3 sequence reads: CASSETSGANVLTF. CDR3 bases: TGTGCCAGCTCCGAAACTTCTGGGGCCAACGTCCTGACTTTC.

The V and J genes are TRBV15 and TRBJ2-7, with 8 bases lining up with TRBD1. With V trimmed by 3 bases and J by 4 bases, 11 bases remained unmatched. Germline V gene lookup returns CDR1 LNHNV and CDR2 YYDKDF (reference sequence). CDR3 size: 16 residues. CDR3 protein: CATSSDLPGQEYEQYF. The DNA of the CDR3 is TGTGCCACCAGCAGCGACCTCCCGGGACAGGAATACGAGCAGTACTTC.

The chain combines TRBV6-5 with TRBJ1-2, with unresolved D. Trimming removed 4 bases from V and 4 bases from J, with 13 bases in between. Germline V gene data show CDR1 as MNHEY and CDR2 as SVGAGI. This CDR3 is built from 14 residues. CDR3 sequence: CASSSAPNSYGYTF. Written as DNA, the CDR3 is TGTGCCAGCAGTTCCGCACCGAACTCCTATGGCTACACCTTC.

In this sample, this clonotype turned up a few times. The CDR3 nucleotides are TGTGCCTGGGTCCGGGACAGCTCCTACGAGCAGTACTTC. This sequence encodes CAWVRDSSYEQYF. The chain is built from TRBV30 and TRBJ2-7; 7 nucleotides align to TRBD1. Germline assignment: CDR1 GTSNPN and CDR2 SVGIG (reference sequence). The CDR3 consists of 13 residues. Trimming cost V 5 bases and J 0 bases; bases outside gene matches: 4. Complete variable domain (other parts from reference TRBV30 and TRBJ2-7): SQTIHQWPATLVQPVGSPLSLECTVEGTSNPNLYWYRQAAGRGLQLLFYSVGIGQISSEVPQNLSASRPQDRQFILSSKKLLLSDSGFYLCAWVRDSSYEQYFGPGTRLTVT.

This clonotype has only one observation. This sequence joins TRBV3-1 and TRBJ1-1, with D unresolved. The CDR3 has 13 amino acids. Germline V gives CDR1 LGHDT, CDR2 YNNKEL (reference sequence). The V end lost 4 bases, the J end lost 4 bases, and 10 bases lay between the germline ends. CDR3 in DNA: TGTGCCAGCAGCCCAGCCGGGAGCACTGAAGCTTTCTTT. Its protein product is CASSPAGSTEAFF.

In its sample, this clonotype was seen a few times. The chain links TRBV30 to TRBJ2-2; TRBD1 is a possible D gene (5 bases). Germline V gene lookup returns CDR1 GTSNPN and CDR2 SVGIG (reference sequence). This CDR3 has 14 amino acids. The V and J ends lost 1 base and 2 bases respectively, with 8 bases between them. The CDR3 DNA is TGTGCCTGGAGTGAAGGGGCCAACACCGGGGAGCTGTTTTTT. Translated, it gives CAWSEGANTGELFF.

Notes on this clonotype: The junction differs from germline at one of its ends, possibly a read error. V usage is TRBV7-7 and J usage is TRBJ2-2; D call uncertain. The CDR3 covers 14 residues. Germline lookup yields CDR1 SSHAT and CDR2 FNYEAQ (reference sequence). CDR3 sequence reads: CASSSGATTGELFF. The DNA of the CDR3 is TGTGCTAGCAGCTCAGGAGCTACGACCGGGGAGCTGTTTTTT.

In this sample, this clonotype turned up a few times. The V and J genes are TRBV28 and TRBJ2-2; 8 nucleotides line up with TRBD2. Germline assignment: CDR1 MDHEN and CDR2 SYDVKM. The V segment lost 5 bases and the J segment 7 bases; nucleotides outside the gene matches: 12. The CDR3 covers 16 residues. CDR3 sequence (DNA): TGTGCCAGCAGTCCAGCCTCTCGGGGGGGCAACGGGGAGCTGTTTTTT. Translated, it gives CASSPASRGGNGELFF. Drawing the rest from reference TRBV28 and TRBJ2-2, the complete variable domain is DVKVTQSSRYLVKRTGEKVFLECVQDMDHENMFWYRQDPGLGLRLIYFSYDVKMKEKGDIPEGYSVSREKKERFSLILESASTNQTSMYLCASSPASRGGNGELFFGEGSRLTVL.

The V and J genes are TRBV11-2 and TRBJ2-1; D gene uncertain. The germline CDR1 and CDR2 sequences are SGHAT and FQNNGV. The CDR3 is 17 residues long. V lost 1 base, J lost 0 bases, and 13 bases lay in between. The CDR3 reads CASSLVSGLSSYNEQFF. The DNA for the CDR3 is TGTGCCAGCAGCTTAGTGAGTGGGCTAAGCTCCTACAATGAGCAGTTCTTC.

This clonotype has only a few counts. The junction departs from the called germline gene at one end, perhaps through a read error. The chain recombines TRBV5-4 with TRBJ1-3; perhaps TRBD1 as D (6 bases). The germline gives CDR1 SGHNT, CDR2 YYREEE (reference sequence). CDR3 length equals 15 residues. The CDR3 reads CASSLPGASGNTIYF. CDR3 DNA: TGTGCAAGCAGCTTACCGGGGGCTTCTGGAAACACCATATATTTT.

CDR3 DNA sequence: TGCAGTGCTAGCCTCGGGATGGGCAAAAACATTCAGTACTTC. Protein sequence: CSASLGMGKNIQYF. The chain recombines TRBV20-1 with TRBJ2-4; a possible D gene is TRBD2 (5 bases). The V end was cut by 3 bases, the J end by 3 bases, with 12 bases between. Germline V gene data show CDR1 as DFQATT and CDR2 as SNEGSKA (reference sequence). The CDR3 spans 14 residues.

The V and J genes are TRBV6-2 or TRBV6-3 and TRBJ1-1; D gene unclear. The germline CDR1 and CDR2 sequences are MNHEY and SVGEGT. This CDR3 has 15 residues. Trimming removed 6 bases at V and 9 bases at J, with 23 bases between. In nucleotides, the CDR3 is TGTGCCAGCAGCTACACCATCCTGATTTTGCCCCAAGCTTTCTTT. Residues: CASSYTILILPQAFF.

This rearrangement joins TRBV7-9 to TRBJ2-5, with D maybe TRBD2 (5 bases). Germline lookup yields CDR1 SEHNR and CDR2 FQNEAQ (reference sequence). The CDR3 is made up of 17 amino acids. Trimming shortened V by 5 bases and J by 5 bases, and 24 bases separated the two germline ends. The CDR3 DNA is TGTGCCAGCAGCCAACGGCAAGCGGTAGAGGTCACCGAGACCCAGTACTTC. Translating gives CASSQRQAVEVTETQYF.

As to this clonotype: A clone one base away is much larger, so this may be a read error. This chain uses TRBV3-1 with TRBJ2-4, with 8 bases fitting TRBD2. This CDR3 comprises 12 residues. Germline assignment: CDR1 LGHDT and CDR2 YNNKEL (reference sequence). V gave up 3 bases and J gave up 9 bases; unmatched junction bases: 1. DNA of the CDR3: TGTGCCAGCAGCCAGGCGGGGGGCATTCAGTACTTC. Its translation is CASSQAGGIQYF.

With regard to this clonotype: One junction end does not reproduce the germline sequence, and a read error may be involved. The CDR3 protein is CAGSRDDGAEKLFF. CDR3 DNA: TGTGCCGGCAGCCGGGACGACGGGGCTGAAAAACTGTTTTTT. This chain uses TRBV5-4 with TRBJ1-4, with D perhaps TRBD1 (5 bases). The germline CDR1 and CDR2 sequences are SGHNT and YYREEE (reference sequence). The CDR3 contains 14 residues. Drawing the rest from reference TRBV5-4 and TRBJ1-4, the complete variable domain is ETGVTQSPTHLIKTRGQQVTLRCSSQSGHNTVSWYQQALGQGPQFIFQYYREEENGRGNFPPRFSGLQFPNYSSELNVNALELDDSALYLCAGSRDDGAEKLFFGSGTQLSVL.

The V gene is TRBV7-7, the J gene TRBJ1-6, with TRBD1 as a possible D gene (6 bases). Between the trimmed V and J ends, which lost 2 bases and 10 bases, there was a span of 9 bases. The CDR3 length is 13 residues. The germline V gene has CDR1 SSHAT and CDR2 FNYEAQ (reference sequence). The CDR3 is CASSLTQGSPLHF. CDR3 DNA sequence: TGTGCCAGCAGCTTAACACAGGGATCACCCCTCCACTTT.

The chain employs TRBV7-2 and TRBJ2-1; TRBD2 is a possible D gene (7 bases). V was pared by 5 bases and J by 14 bases, with 16 bases between. Germline CDR1 and CDR2: SGHTA and FQGNSA. The CDR3 spans 12 residues. DNA for the CDR3: TGTGCCAGCAGCGAGGGGGGGAGTAAGGAGTTCTTC. Translated, it gives CASSEGGSKEFF. The variable domain in full, completed from reference TRBV7-2 and TRBJ2-1, reads GAGVSQSPSNKVTEKGKDVELRCDPISGHTALYWYRQSLGQGLEFLIYFQGNSAPDKSGLPSDRFSAERTGGSVSTLTIQRTQQEDSAVYLCASSEGGSKEFFGPGTRLTVL.

The genes are TRBV27 and TRBJ2-1, with TRBD2 matching over 8 bases. Looked up from germline, CDR1 is MNHEY and CDR2 is SMNVEV (reference sequence). This CDR3 is 13 amino acids long. V lost 4 bases to trimming and J lost 13 bases; unmatched junction nucleotides: 9. CDR3 in DNA: TGTGCCAGCAGTTCCGGGACTAGAGAGACCCAGTTCTTC. Encoded protein: CASSSGTRETQFF.

This clonotype showed up just a few times. J is TRBJ2-1 and V is TRBV7-3; 9 bases are a match to TRBD2. The CDR3 has 15 residues. The germline V gene encodes CDR1 SGHTA and CDR2 FQGTGA. J gave up 6 bases and V 5 bases, and 8 bases lay outside the gene matches. CDR3 residues: CASSAGGGARNEQFF. CDR3 coding DNA: TGTGCCAGCAGCGCAGGCGGGGGGGCCCGCAATGAGCAGTTCTTC.

The chain uses TRBV5-5 and TRBJ2-1, with TRBD1 identical over 7 bases. With V trimmed by 4 bases and J by 3 bases, 7 bases remained unmatched. Per germline, CDR1 SGHKS and CDR2 YYEKEE (reference sequence). This CDR3 contains 15 residues. DNA of the CDR3: TGTGCCAGCAGCCCATTCCAGGGGGTCTACAATGAGCAGTTCTTC. Encoded protein: CASSPFQGVYNEQFF.